A selection of T cell receptor beta chains follows, all from one sample in a study of regulatory T cells in long-lasting Graves disease. One entry per CDR3 protein, called by TCRdb with MiXCR from the multiplex PCR reads. The sample lists about 620,000 distinct CDR3 sequences, roughly 15% occurring once. This sample also belongs to another study, concerning T cells in Graves' hyperthyroidism and ophthalmopathy.

The sample here was peripheral blood mononuclear cells (PBMCs), taken at new diagnosis, from a patient treated with antithyroid drugs. Receptors originate from a woman aged 25 to 45 with Graves disease. Each CDR3 is given with its conserved first and last residue. A D gene is named only where the DNA matches it firmly. The listing skips clone size in some rows; elsewhere it reads once, few, many or a size class.

v_gene	abundance	j_gene	d_gene	CDR3aa	CDR3nt
TRBV7-9	NA	TRBJ2-2	NA	CASSLDQARTGELFF	TGTGCCAGCAGCTTAGATCAAGCCCGAACCGGGGAGCTGTTTTTT
TRBV19	few	TRBJ2-7	TRBD2	CASSIERGTYEQYF	TGTGCCAGTAGTATTGAGCGGGGAACCTACGAGCAGTACTTC
TRBV12-3/TRBV12-4	many	TRBJ2-7	TRBD1	CASSQGANSYEQYF	TGTGCCAGCAGTCAGGGGGCCAACTCCTACGAGCAGTACTTC
TRBV4-2	NA	TRBJ1-2	NA	CASSQDPLGRLYGYTF	TGTGCCAGCAGCCAAGATCCTTTGGGGCGATTGTATGGCTACACCTTC
TRBV7-3	NA	TRBJ2-3	TRBD2	CASSHGGSTDTQYF	TGTGCCAGCAGCCACGGGGGGAGCACAGATACGCAGTATTTT
TRBV2	many	TRBJ1-5	NA	CASGAIELEPQHF	TGTGCCAGCGGGGCTATTGAGCTTGAGCCCCAGCATTTT
TRBV5-1	many	TRBJ1-1	TRBD1	CASSPGQGGLNTEAFF	TGCGCCAGCAGCCCAGGACAGGGGGGATTGAACACTGAAGCTTTCTTT
TRBV30	NA	TRBJ1-5	TRBD1	CAWSVDRAYSNQPQHF	TGTGCCTGGAGTGTAGACAGGGCCTATAGCAATCAGCCCCAGCATTTT
TRBV7-7	many	TRBJ2-7	NA	CASSLASGSEQYF	TGTGCTAGCAGCTTGGCTAGTGGAAGCGAGCAGTACTTC
TRBV6-1	many	TRBJ2-1	TRBD2	CASRTSRRSSYNEQFF	TGTGCCAGCAGGACTAGCCGACGGAGCTCCTACAATGAGCAGTTCTTC
TRBV20-1	many	TRBJ2-4	TRBD2	CSAWGLAENIQYF	TGCAGTGCTTGGGGACTAGCGGAAAACATTCAGTACTTC
TRBV28	few	TRBJ2-3	NA	CASSTPRVPTDTQYF	TGTGCCAGCAGTACCCCCCGGGTCCCCACAGATACGCAGTATTTT
TRBV20-1	NA	TRBJ2-5	TRBD1	CSVTWDRGVSETQYF	TGCAGTGTTACGTGGGACAGGGGTGTATCAGAGACCCAGTACTTC
TRBV19	NA	TRBJ1-3	NA	CASSINELRGNTIYF	TGTGCCAGTAGTATAAACGAGTTGCGTGGAAACACCATATATTTT
TRBV7-8	many	TRBJ1-6	NA	CASSLGAGEGSPLHF	TGTGCCAGCAGCTTAGGTGCAGGGGAAGGATCACCCCTCCACTTT
TRBV4-1	NA	TRBJ1-2	NA	CASSQSPDSYGYTF	TGCGCCAGCAGCCAATCCCCCGACAGCTATGGCTACACCTTC
TRBV7-9	few	TRBJ2-1	NA	CASSLVGVEQFF	TGTGCCAGCAGCTTAGTCGGAGTCGAGCAGTTCTTC
TRBV2	NA	TRBJ2-2	TRBD2	CATRGTSGTGELFF	TGTGCCACCAGGGGGACTAGCGGCACCGGGGAGCTGTTTTTT
TRBV4-1	once	TRBJ1-2	NA	CASSQDTNSLGPVYGYTF	TGCGCCAGCAGCCAAGATACGAACTCATTGGGGCCGGTCTATGGCTACACCTTC
TRBV28	few	TRBJ1-5	NA	CASSLPYQPQHF	TGTGCCAGCAGTTTACCCTATCAGCCCCAGCATTTT
TRBV5-8	NA	TRBJ2-3	NA	CASSFGPGGVTDTQYF	TGTGCCAGCAGCTTTGGACCAGGGGGGGTAACAGATACGCAGTATTTT